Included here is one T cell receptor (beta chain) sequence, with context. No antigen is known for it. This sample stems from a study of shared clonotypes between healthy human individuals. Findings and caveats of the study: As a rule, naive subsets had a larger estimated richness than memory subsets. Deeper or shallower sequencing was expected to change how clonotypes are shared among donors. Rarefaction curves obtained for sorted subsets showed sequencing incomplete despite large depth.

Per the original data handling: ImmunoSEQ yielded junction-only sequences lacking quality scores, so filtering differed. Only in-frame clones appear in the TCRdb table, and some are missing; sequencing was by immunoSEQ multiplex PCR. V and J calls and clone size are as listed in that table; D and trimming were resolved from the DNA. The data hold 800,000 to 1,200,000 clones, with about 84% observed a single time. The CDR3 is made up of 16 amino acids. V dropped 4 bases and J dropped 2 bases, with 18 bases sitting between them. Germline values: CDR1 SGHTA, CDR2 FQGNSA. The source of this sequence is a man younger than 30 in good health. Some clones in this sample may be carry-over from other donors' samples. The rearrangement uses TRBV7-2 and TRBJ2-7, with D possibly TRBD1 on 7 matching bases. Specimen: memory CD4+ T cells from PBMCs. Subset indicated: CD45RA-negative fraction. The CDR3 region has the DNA TGTGCCAGCAGCTCACGGAGGGGGGACAGCCCCTACGAGCAGTACTTC. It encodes CASSSRRGDSPYEQYF.